The clone carrying this T cell receptor (beta chain) showed up many times. Antigen specificity is unknown. With a duration under 2 months, the hyperthyroidism was newly diagnosed in patients aged 18 to 65. Before ophthalmopathy appeared, progressors gave blood at initial hyperthyroidism diagnosis. Looked up from germline, CDR1 is MDHEN and CDR2 is SYDVKM. V lost 3 bases to trimming and J lost 8 bases, with 10 bases between them. The CDR3 is 12 amino acids. The data belong to a study of T cells in Graves' hyperthyroidism and ophthalmopathy. General study results and limits: In blood, most of the thyroid clonotypes expanded above 0.001 were also present.

From RNA transcripts, TCR beta CDR3 regions were amplified. An initial round of RT-PCR targeting the TCR CDR3 relied on the HTBI primer set. TCRdb called the multiplex PCR reads again in MiXCR, with one record for every CDR3 protein. This sample has 380,000 or so distinct CDR3 sequences, with roughly 13% found just once. This TCR was sampled from a man younger than 40 with Graves' hyperthyroidism that later progressed to Graves' ophthalmopathy. The source material was blood. The rearrangement uses TRBV28 and TRBJ1-2; D is uncertain. CDR3: CASSFFTAGYTF. CDR3 bases: TGTGCCAGCAGTTTTTTCACCGCCGGCTACACCTTC.